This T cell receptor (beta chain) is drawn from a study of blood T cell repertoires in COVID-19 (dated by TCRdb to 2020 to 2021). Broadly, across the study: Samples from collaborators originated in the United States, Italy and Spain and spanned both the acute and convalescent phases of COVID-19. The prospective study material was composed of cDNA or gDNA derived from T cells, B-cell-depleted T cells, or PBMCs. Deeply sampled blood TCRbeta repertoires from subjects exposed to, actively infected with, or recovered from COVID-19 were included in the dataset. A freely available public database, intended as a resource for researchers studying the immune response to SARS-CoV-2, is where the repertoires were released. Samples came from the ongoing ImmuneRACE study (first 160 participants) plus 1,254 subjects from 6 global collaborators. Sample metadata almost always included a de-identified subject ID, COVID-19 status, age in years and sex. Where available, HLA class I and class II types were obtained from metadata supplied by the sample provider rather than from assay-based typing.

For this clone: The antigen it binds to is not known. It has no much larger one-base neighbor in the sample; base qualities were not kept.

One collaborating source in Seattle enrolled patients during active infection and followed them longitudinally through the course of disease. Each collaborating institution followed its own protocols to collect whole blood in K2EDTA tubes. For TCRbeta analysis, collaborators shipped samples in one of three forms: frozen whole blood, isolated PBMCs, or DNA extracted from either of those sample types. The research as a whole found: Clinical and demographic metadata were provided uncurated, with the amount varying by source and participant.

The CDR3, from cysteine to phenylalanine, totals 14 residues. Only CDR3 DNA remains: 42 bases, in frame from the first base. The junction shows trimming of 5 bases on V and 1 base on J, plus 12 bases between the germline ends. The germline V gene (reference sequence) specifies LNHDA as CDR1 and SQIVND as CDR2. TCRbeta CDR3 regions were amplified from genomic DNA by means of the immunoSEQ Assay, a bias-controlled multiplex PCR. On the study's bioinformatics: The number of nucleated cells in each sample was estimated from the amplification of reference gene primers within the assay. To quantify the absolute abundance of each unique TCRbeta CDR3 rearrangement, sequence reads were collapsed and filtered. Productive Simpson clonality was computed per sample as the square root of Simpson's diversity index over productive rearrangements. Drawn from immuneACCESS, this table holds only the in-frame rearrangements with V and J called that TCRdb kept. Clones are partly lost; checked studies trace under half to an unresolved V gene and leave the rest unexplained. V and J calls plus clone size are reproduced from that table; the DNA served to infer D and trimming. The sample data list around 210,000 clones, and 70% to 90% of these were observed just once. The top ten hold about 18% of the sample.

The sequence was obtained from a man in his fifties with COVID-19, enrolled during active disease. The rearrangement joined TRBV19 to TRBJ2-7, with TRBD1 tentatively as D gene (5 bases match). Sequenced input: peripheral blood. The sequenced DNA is TGTGCCAGTAGTCCACAGGCTATTTCCTACGAGCAGTACTTC. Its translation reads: CASSPQAISYEQYF.